This is a list of T cell receptor beta chains from one sample in a study of blood T cell repertoires in COVID-19. Clones were sequenced by immunoSEQ multiplex PCR, and TCRdb holds only the in-frame ones, with some missing. This sample yields 100,000 to 120,000 clones, of which almost 80% are seen a single time; roughly 17% belongs to the top ten. Sequencing was performed on peripheral blood. The receptors come from a woman older than 75 with active or convalescent COVID-19. The CDR3 runs from the conserved cysteine through the conserved F or W. A D gene is named only where the DNA matches it firmly. Clone size is given for some rows only: seen once, a few or many times, or a class if the clone is expanded.

j_call clone_size d_call v_call cdr3_nt cdr3_aa
TRBJ2-1 NA NA TRBV27 TGTGCCAGCAGTTTATCCCTAGTGCAGCAGTTCTTC CASSLSLVQQFF
TRBJ2-1 NA TRBD2 TRBV5-1 TGCGCCAGCAGCCGCCAAGCGGGAGGTGAGCAGTTCTTC CASSRQAGGEQFF
TRBJ1-3 NA NA TRBV9 TGTGCCAGCAGCTTACGAGGTGAGGCGACCTCTGGAAACACCATATATTTT CASSLRGEATSGNTIYF
TRBJ1-1 NA TRBD1 TRBV27 TGTGCCAGCAGTTACTACAGGGGAGAAACTGAAGCTTTCTTT CASSYYRGETEAFF
TRBJ2-7 NA NA TRBV7-2 TGTGCCAGCAGCTTAGGGGGCCTCACCTACGAGCAGTACTTC CASSLGGLTYEQYF
TRBJ2-7 NA TRBD2 TRBV9 TGTGCCAGCAGCGTAGCAGGACTAGCCTACGAGCAGTACTTC CASSVAGLAYEQYF
TRBJ2-7 NA TRBD2 TRBV11-3 TGTGCCAGCAGCAAGGGACTAGCGGAAACCTACGAGCAGTACTTC CASSKGLAETYEQYF
TRBJ2-1 NA TRBD2 TRBV27 TGTGCCAGCAGACGGACTAGCGGGAACTCCTACAATGAGCAGTTCTTC CASRRTSGNSYNEQFF
TRBJ2-7 few NA TRBV11-1 TGTGCCAGCAGCCCCGGATCTAGCGCCTCCTACGAGCAGTACTTC CASSPGSSASYEQYF
TRBJ2-1 NA TRBD1 TRBV5-8 TGTGCCAGACCCGGGACAGTCTCCTACAATGAGCAGTTCTTC CARPGTVSYNEQFF
TRBJ1-1 NA NA TRBV6-5 TGTGCCAGCACCACGGGGGGCGGAACTGAAGCTTTCTTT CASTTGGGTEAFF
TRBJ1-2 NA NA TRBV19 TGTGCCAGTAGTACACTAGTTAACTATGGCTACACCTTC CASSTLVNYGYTF
TRBJ2-1 NA NA TRBV4-1 TGCGCCAGCAGCCAAGATCCGGGCAGGGTGGCCTACAATGAGCAGTTCTTC CASSQDPGRVAYNEQFF
TRBJ1-5 NA NA TRBV7-8 TGTGCCAGCAGCTCCACAGGGCACAATCAGCCCCAGCATTTT CASSSTGHNQPQHF
TRBJ1-2 NA NA TRBV5-1 TGCGCCAGCAGCCCCCGGGGGGATGGCTACACCTTC CASSPRGDGYTF
TRBJ2-3 NA NA TRBV11-2 TGTGCCACCAGGCCTGAGGCATCTAGCACAGATACGCAGTATTTT CATRPEASSTDTQYF
TRBJ1-6 many TRBD1 TRBV3-1/TRBV3-2 TGTGCCAGCAGCCAAGTTGGACAGGGTAATTCACCCCTCCACTTT CASSQVGQGNSPLHF
TRBJ2-1 NA NA TRBV11-3 TGTGCCAGCAGCTCCGGGACTTCCGCATTTGGGAATGAGCAGTTCTTC CASSSGTSAFGNEQFF
TRBJ2-5 NA NA TRBV11-2 TGTGCCAGCAGCTCCCTTCCAGAGACCCAGTACTTC CASSSLPETQYF
TRBJ1-1 NA TRBD1 TRBV28 TGTGCCAGCAGTGGGGGGACAGGGGGGGCTTTGATGAACACTGAAGCTTTCTTT CASSGGTGGALMNTEAFF
TRBJ2-1 NA TRBD2 TRBV11-2 TGTGCCAGCAGCCTATCGGGACTAGCGGGAGTGAATGAGCAGTTCTTC CASSLSGLAGVNEQFF
TRBJ1-5 NA TRBD1 TRBV2 TGTGCCAGCAGTCTACGCGGGACAGGGGGCGCGGTATATCAGCCCCAGCATTTT CASSLRGTGGAVYQPQHF
TRBJ1-5 NA NA TRBV27 TGTGCCAGCAGTTTAGGGAGTGGGTCAAGCAATCAGCCCCAGCATTTT CASSLGSGSSNQPQHF
TRBJ2-1 NA TRBD2 TRBV13 TGTGCCAGCAGCTTCGGACTAGCGGGAAGGTCATACAATGAGCAGTTCTTC CASSFGLAGRSYNEQFF
TRBJ2-5 NA TRBD2 TRBV4-1 TGCGCCAGCAGCCAAGAAATTACTAGCGGGAGGGCCGGGGAGACCCAGTACTTC CASSQEITSGRAGETQYF
TRBJ1-3 NA NA TRBV6-5 TGTGCCAGCAAGCGGGACTCTGGAAACACCATATATTTT CASKRDSGNTIYF
TRBJ2-5 NA NA TRBV11-2 TGTGCCAGCAGCTTACTTCTTCAAGAGACCCAGTACTTC CASSLLLQETQYF
TRBJ1-2 few TRBD1 TRBV11-1 TGTGCCAGCGGGACAGGCCCCTCCTATGGCTACACCTTC CASGTGPSYGYTF
TRBJ2-7 NA NA TRBV6-5 TGTGCCAGCAGACCCAAGGGGGGGAACGAGCAGTACTTC CASRPKGGNEQYF
TRBJ1-1 NA TRBD1 TRBV15 TGTGCCACCAGCACAGAGGACAGGGGAGGCGACACTGAAGCTTTCTTT CATSTEDRGGDTEAFF
TRBJ2-3 NA NA TRBV20-1 TGCAGTGCTAGTTCGACCCGGGATCGGGGCACAGATACGCAGTATTTT CSASSTRDRGTDTQYF
TRBJ2-5 NA TRBD2 TRBV9 TGTGCCAGCAGCGCCCCCCGGGGGGTGGGAGAGACCCAGTACTTC CASSAPRGVGETQYF
TRBJ2-1 NA TRBD2 TRBV18 TGTGCCAGCTCACCACGAATAGCGGGGTACAATGAGCAGTTCTTC CASSPRIAGYNEQFF
TRBJ2-2 NA NA TRBV9 TGTGCCAGCAGCGTTGGGCGGGCGAACACCGGGGAGCTGTTTTTT CASSVGRANTGELFF
TRBJ1-5 NA NA TRBV2 TGTGCCAGCAGTGAAATGGGAGGGGCGGGGCAGCCCCAGCATTTT CASSEMGGAGQPQHF
TRBJ1-2 once TRBD1 TRBV15 TGTGCCACCAGCAGAATCCGGGACAGGGCCTACACCTTC CATSRIRDRAYTF
TRBJ1-5 NA NA TRBV28 TGTGCCAGCAGTTTTTTAGGGGACAAGGGAAGAGCCCAGCATTTT CASSFLGDKGRAQHF
TRBJ2-5 NA TRBD2 TRBV7-2 TGTGCCAGCAGCCGTAGCGGGACCCTCCAAGAGACCCAGTACTTC CASSRSGTLQETQYF
TRBJ1-2 once TRBD1 TRBV12-3/TRBV12-4 TGTGCCAGCAGTAAGACAGGGTACTATGGCTACACCTTC CASSKTGYYGYTF
TRBJ1-2 NA TRBD1 TRBV4-3 TGCGCCAGCAGCCAGGACAGGGTGACTAACTATGGCTACACCTTC CASSQDRVTNYGYTF
TRBJ2-1 NA NA TRBV29-1 TGCAGCGTAGGGGACATGCAAGATGAGCAGTTCTTC CSVGDMQDEQFF
TRBJ2-7 NA TRBD2 TRBV19 TGTGCCAGTAGTACCTCGGGACTAGCGGGCCTCTACGAGCAGTACTTC CASSTSGLAGLYEQYF
TRBJ1-2 few TRBD1 TRBV6-4 TGTGCCAGCAGTGACTTAAGGACAGGAGGACGGAACTATGGCTACACCTTC CASSDLRTGGRNYGYTF
TRBJ2-7 few TRBD1 TRBV29-1 TGCAGCGCCGAAGGCAGGGGGCCCGCCTACGAGCAGTACTTC CSAEGRGPAYEQYF
TRBJ1-1 NA NA TRBV10-3 TGTGCCATCAGTGAGTGGCGGGTAGAGAACACTGAAGCTTTCTTT CAISEWRVENTEAFF
TRBJ1-2 NA NA TRBV7-3 TGTGCCAGCAGCTTAAGGGCCGGCTATGGCTACACCTTC CASSLRAGYGYTF
TRBJ2-4 NA NA TRBV30 TGTGCCTGGAGTCCCGGGGTGGAAAACATTCAGTACTTC CAWSPGVENIQYF
TRBJ2-7 NA TRBD2 TRBV6-5 TGTGCCAGCAGTTACTCACGGGAGGGGGTCCACGAGCAGTACTTC CASSYSREGVHEQYF
TRBJ2-1 NA NA TRBV6-5 TGTGCCAGCAGGGGGGGTGGCAATAACAATGAGCAGTTCTTC CASRGGGNNNEQFF
TRBJ2-7 NA TRBD1 TRBV9 TGTGCCAGCAGCGCCGACCCCGGGACAGGCTCCAACGAGCAGTACTTC CASSADPGTGSNEQYF
TRBJ2-7 NA TRBD2 TRBV5-1 TGCGCCAGCAGCTTGCTCCCTCTAGCGGGAGAAGGCCACGAGCAGTACTTC CASSLLPLAGEGHEQYF
TRBJ2-5 NA NA TRBV12-3/TRBV12-4 TGTGCCAGCAGTTTATGGGCCGGAGAGACCCAGTACTTC CASSLWAGETQYF
TRBJ2-1 NA TRBD2 TRBV5-1 TGCGCCAGCAGCCCGGGACTAGATGTCGGCGGGTTCTTC CASSPGLDVGGFF
TRBJ1-2 NA NA TRBV7-2 TGTGCCAGCAGTAAAACCGGTAAATCCTATGGCTACACCTTC CASSKTGKSYGYTF